This passage covers 2 T cell receptor beta chains from one sample sequenced in a study of cytomegalovirus exposure and HLA in healthy donors. The PCR had 60 Vbeta and 13 Jbeta primers. Here immunoSEQ multiplex PCR was the method, and the copy in TCRdb shows in-frame clones only, minus some. Of 130,000 or so clones in the sample, 60% to 85% were seen once. Sequencing input: PBMCs. The receptors originated from a woman aged 18-29 years in good health and CMV-seronegative.

This sequence joins TRBV6-6 and TRBJ2-5, with D possibly TRBD1 on 6 matching bases. CDR1 is MNHNY, CDR2 SVGAGI, per germline (reference sequence). This CDR3 contains 15 residues. V was pared by 5 bases and J by 5 bases, with 18 bases between. The CDR3 DNA sequence: TGTGCCAGCAGTCAAACGAACAGGGCCCGGGAGACCCAGTACTTC. This sequence encodes CASSQTNRARETQYF.

The chain links TRBV30 to TRBJ2-5; TRBD1 agrees at 8 bases. The J call may be in error: the DNA end matches TRBJ2-7 better. Per the germline V gene, CDR1 is GTSNPN and CDR2 is SVGIG (reference sequence). CDR3 length: 12 amino acids. The CDR3 region is CAWSTGEGEQYF. Written as DNA, the CDR3 is TGTGCCTGGTCGACAGGGGAAGGCGAGCAGTACTTC.